The text below deals with one TCR beta chain. Its antigen remains unidentified. The sample holds no much larger clone one base away, and base qualities are not on file. This record comes from a study of T cell responses to AZD1222 COVID-19 vaccine (dated by TCRdb to the early 2020s). About the study as a whole: Because spike-specific TCR depth and breadth did not differ between the two schedules, AZD1222 recipients who got a second dose at roughly 4 weeks were pooled with those who got a second dose at roughly 12 weeks. TCR sequencing was performed for fewer than 250 trial participants, of whom about 200 were given two doses of AZD1222 and some 25 were given two doses of MenACWY control vaccine. Enrollment into the trials was organized by age into subgroups of 18-55, 56-69 and 70-plus years, and those subgroups contained roughly 140, 27 and 60 TCR-sequenced participants, respectively.

The germline V gene encodes CDR1 SQVTM and CDR2 ANQGSEA. At the junction V is shortened by 4 bases and J by 4 bases, with 17 bases in between. Its CDR3 holds 14 amino acids, cysteine through phenylalanine. The entry retains the CDR3 DNA only, 42 bases that are in frame from base 1. The CDR3 regions of human TCRbeta chains were analyzed by immunosequencing. The source study handled its data this way. Repertoire TCRs were matched against a reference library of SARS-CoV-2-specific TCRs generated with the MIRA antigen-specificity platform. Breadth meant the fraction of unique TCRs that were SARS-CoV-2-associated, whereas depth meant the fraction of total T cells that were SARS-CoV-2-associated. Using the MIRA data, each spike-specific TCR was mapped to the spike region that the TCR reacts to and placed in a CD4 or CD8 class. Log10-transformed breadth and depth values were compared by one-way ANOVA with Sidak's multiple comparisons tests. Entries here come from immuneACCESS through TCRdb and include only in-frame sequences with V and J called. Some clones fail to appear in such tables; in the studies checked, an unresolved V gene covers under half of the shortfall, and the cause of the remainder is unknown. V, J and clone size were drawn from that table, and D and trimming were deduced from the DNA. Across this sample there are 100,000 to 150,000 clones, with around nine tenths seen only once. Around 5.6% of the sample lies in the top ten.

Beyond this particular receptor, the publication reports: Because no day 14 peak-response samples were available, repertoires were characterized only after the peak T cell response. The 56-69-year group was small, and its depth increase did not reach significance, likely because of low power. The vaccine-associated CD4 TCRs covered the entire spike protein, and the dominant responses fell in regions 160-218 and 743-854. Reportedly, almost half of the unique spike-specific TCRs recognized epitopes lying outside the regions that are mutated in the B.1.351 and B.1.1.7 variants. Participants were mostly white British, with more females than males. The authors suggested clonal diversity may have been underestimated. Conclusions about previously exposed vaccinees were limited because only a handful of AZD1222 recipients were SARS-CoV-2 seropositive at baseline. After two AZD1222 doses, both the breadth and the depth of spike-specific TCRs were significantly higher than at day 0 and than in MenACWY recipients.

The time point label, as the study defines it: baseline before first vaccination. Samples from vaccinated people were obtained from the UK trials COV001 and COV002, which included a single-blind randomized controlled phase 2/3 trial of AZD1222 (ChAdOx1 nCoV-19) in healthy adults. For TCRbeta chain sequencing, PBMC samples from trial participants were taken at day 0 and at day 28 after the second dose. The sequence links TRBV29-1 to TRBJ2-7; the D segment cannot be called with confidence. This receptor was identified in an adult in good health. The sample here was peripheral blood, taken on day 0 of AZD1222 vaccination. The CDR3 is CSVASQETLYEQYF. The base sequence is TGCAGCGTTGCCAGCCAGGAAACGTTATACGAGCAGTACTTC.